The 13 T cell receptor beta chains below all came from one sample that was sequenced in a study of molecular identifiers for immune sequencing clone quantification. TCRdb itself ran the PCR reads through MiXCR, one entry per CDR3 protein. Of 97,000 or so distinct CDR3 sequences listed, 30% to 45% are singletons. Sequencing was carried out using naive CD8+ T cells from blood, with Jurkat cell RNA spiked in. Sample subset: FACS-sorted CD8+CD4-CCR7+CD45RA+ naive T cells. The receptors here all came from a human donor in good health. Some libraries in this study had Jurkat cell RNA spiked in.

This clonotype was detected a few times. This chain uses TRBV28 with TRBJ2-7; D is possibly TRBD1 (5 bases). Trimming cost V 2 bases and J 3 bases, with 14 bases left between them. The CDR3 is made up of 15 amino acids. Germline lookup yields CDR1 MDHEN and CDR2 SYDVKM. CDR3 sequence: CASSLPDSYRYEQYF. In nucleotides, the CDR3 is TGTGCCAGCAGTTTACCCGACAGTTATCGCTACGAGCAGTACTTC.

CDR3 bases: TGCGCCAGCAGCCAAGGGACTAGTTGGACAGATACGCAGTATTTT. Translated, it gives CASSQGTSWTDTQYF. The chain carries TRBV4-3 and TRBJ2-3; 7 positions agree with TRBD2. The ends lost 1 base at V and 3 bases at J; junction bases unmatched: 4. The CDR3 is 15 amino acids. Germline V gene lookup returns CDR1 LGHNA and CDR2 YSLEER.

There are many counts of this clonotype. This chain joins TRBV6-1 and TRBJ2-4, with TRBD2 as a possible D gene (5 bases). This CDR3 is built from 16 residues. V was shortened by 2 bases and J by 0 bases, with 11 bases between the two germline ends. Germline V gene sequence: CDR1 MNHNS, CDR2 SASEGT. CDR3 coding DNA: TGTGCCAGCAGTGAACTCCGAGGACTAGCCAAAAACATTCAGTACTTC. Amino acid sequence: CASSELRGLAKNIQYF.

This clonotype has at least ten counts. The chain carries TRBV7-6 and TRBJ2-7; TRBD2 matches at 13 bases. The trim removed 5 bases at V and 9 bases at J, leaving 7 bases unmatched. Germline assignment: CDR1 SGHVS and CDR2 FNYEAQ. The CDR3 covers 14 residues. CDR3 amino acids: CASSTGTSGTVQYF. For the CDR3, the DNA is TGTGCCAGCAGCACAGGGACTAGCGGGACTGTGCAGTACTTC.

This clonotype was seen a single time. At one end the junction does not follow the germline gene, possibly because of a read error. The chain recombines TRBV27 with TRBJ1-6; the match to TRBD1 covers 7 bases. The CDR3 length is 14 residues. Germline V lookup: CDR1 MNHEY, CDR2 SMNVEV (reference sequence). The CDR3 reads CASGLFTSGTALHF. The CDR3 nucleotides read TGTGCCAGCGGTTTATTCACTTCCGGGACAGCCCTCCACTTT.

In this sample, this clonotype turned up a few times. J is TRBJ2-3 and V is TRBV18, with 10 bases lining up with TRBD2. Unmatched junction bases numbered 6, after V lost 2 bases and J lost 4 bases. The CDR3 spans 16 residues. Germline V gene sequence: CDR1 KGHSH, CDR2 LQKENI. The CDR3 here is CASSPSSLAGADTQYF. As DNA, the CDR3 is TGTGCCAGCTCACCATCTTCCCTAGCGGGGGCAGATACGCAGTATTTT.

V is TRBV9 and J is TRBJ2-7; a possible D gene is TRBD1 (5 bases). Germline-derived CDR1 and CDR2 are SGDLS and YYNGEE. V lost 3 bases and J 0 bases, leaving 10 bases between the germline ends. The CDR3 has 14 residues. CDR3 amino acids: CASSADTFSYEQYF. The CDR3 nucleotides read TGTGCCAGCAGCGCGGACACGTTCTCCTACGAGCAGTACTTC.

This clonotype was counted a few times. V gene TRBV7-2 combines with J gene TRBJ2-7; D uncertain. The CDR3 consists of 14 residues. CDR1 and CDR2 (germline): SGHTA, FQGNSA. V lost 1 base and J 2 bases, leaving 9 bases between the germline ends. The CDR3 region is CASSLDRFAYEQYF. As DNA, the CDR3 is TGTGCCAGCAGCTTAGACCGCTTCGCCTACGAGCAGTACTTC.

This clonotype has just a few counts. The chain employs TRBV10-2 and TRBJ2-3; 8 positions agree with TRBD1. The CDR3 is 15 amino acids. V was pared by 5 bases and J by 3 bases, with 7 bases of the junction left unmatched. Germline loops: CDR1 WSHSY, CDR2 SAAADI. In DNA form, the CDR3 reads TGCGCCAGCAGTATCAGGGGGCGGAGGACAGATACGCAGTATTTT. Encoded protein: CASSIRGRRTDTQYF.

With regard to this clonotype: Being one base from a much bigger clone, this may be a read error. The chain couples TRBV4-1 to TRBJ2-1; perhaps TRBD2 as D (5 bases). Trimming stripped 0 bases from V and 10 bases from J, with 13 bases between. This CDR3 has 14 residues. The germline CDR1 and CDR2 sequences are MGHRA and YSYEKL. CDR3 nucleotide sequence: TGCGCCAGCAGCCAAGAGCCACGGGGTAAAGAGCAGTTCTTC. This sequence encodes CASSQEPRGKEQFF.

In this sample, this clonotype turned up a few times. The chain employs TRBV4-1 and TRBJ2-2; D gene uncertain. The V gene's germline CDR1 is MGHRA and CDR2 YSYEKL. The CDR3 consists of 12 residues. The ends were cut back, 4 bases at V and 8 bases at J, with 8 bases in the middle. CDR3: CASSLRPGELFF. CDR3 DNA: TGCGCCAGCAGCCTTCGACCTGGGGAGCTGTTTTTT.

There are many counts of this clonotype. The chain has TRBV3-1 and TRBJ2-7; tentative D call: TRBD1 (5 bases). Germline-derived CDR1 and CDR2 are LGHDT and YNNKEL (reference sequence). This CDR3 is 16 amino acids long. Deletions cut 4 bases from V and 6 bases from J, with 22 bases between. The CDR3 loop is CASSPDCARGPCEQYF. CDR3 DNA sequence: TGTGCCAGCAGCCCAGATTGTGCTAGGGGCCCGTGCGAGCAGTACTTC.

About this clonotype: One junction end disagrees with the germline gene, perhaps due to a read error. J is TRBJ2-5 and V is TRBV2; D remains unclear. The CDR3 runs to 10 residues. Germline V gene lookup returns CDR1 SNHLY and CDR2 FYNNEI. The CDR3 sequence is CASLQENQYF. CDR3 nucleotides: TGTGCCAGCCTCCAAGAGAACCAGTACTTC.